This is a list of T cell receptor beta chains from one sample in a study of shared clonotypes between healthy human individuals. TCRdb keeps only in-frame clones here, not all; method: immunoSEQ multiplex PCR. Among 650,000 to 750,000 clones listed, about 78% were seen once. Sequenced sample: memory CD4+ T cells sorted from blood. These receptor sequences come from a woman in her 30s in good health. CDR3s include the opening cysteine and the closing phenylalanine or tryptophan. The D gene is left open where the match is weak. Part of the rows lack a size; the others show once, few, many or a class for expanded clones.

TRBD2	few	TRBV4-1	TRBJ2-5	TGCGCCAGCAGCGGGAGACGGGGGGAGCAGTACTTC	CASSGRRGEQYF
.	.	TRBV29-1	TRBJ2-3	TGCAGCGTTAAAGGCCCAGCCCCCGGAGATACGCAGTATTTT	CSVKGPAPGDTQYF
TRBD2	.	TRBV11-2	TRBJ2-1	TGTGCCAGCAGCTTACGATTAGCGGGGATCTACAATGAGCAGTTCTTC	CASSLRLAGIYNEQFF
TRBD2	.	TRBV7-2	TRBJ2-1	TGTGCCAGCAACGCGGGACTAGCGGTCGATGAGCAGTTCTTC	CASNAGLAVDEQFF
.	.	TRBV15	TRBJ2-7	TGTGCCACCAGCAGATCCCTTGGTCGTGGGCTATCCTACGAGCAGTACTTC	CATSRSLGRGLSYEQYF
.	.	TRBV5-6	TRBJ2-7	TGTGCCAGCAGCAGGGGGGCGTTCTACGAGCAGTACTTC	CASSRGAFYEQYF
.	.	TRBV4-2	TRBJ1-1	TGTGCCAGCAGCCAAGGAGGGATTGAAGCTTTCTTT	CASSQGGIEAFF
.	.	TRBV19	TRBJ2-4	TGTGCCAGTAGTATGGGTCAGGGTGTGGGGACAAACATTCAGTACTTC	CASSMGQGVGTNIQYF
.	many	TRBV11-2	TRBJ2-7	TGTGCCAGCAGCTTTAGCGGCGAGCAGTACTTC	CASSFSGEQYF
TRBD1	few	TRBV18	TRBJ1-2	TGTGCCAGCTCACAAAGACAGGGCAACTATGGCTACACCTTC	CASSQRQGNYGYTF
TRBD1	.	TRBV28	TRBJ2-5	TGTGCCACCACGGGACAGATCCAAGAGACCCAGTACTTC	CATTGQIQETQYF
.	.	TRBV28	TRBJ1-2	TGTGCCAGCAGTCCCCGTACCCTATATGGCTACACCTTC	CASSPRTLYGYTF
.	few	TRBV5-1	TRBJ2-1	TGCGCCAGCAGCTTGGTGAATAGTCATGAGCAGTTCTTC	CASSLVNSHEQFF